This T cell receptor (beta chain) appears in the sequencing data of a study of T cell repertoires in cytomegalovirus infection. MiXCR, applied by TCRdb to the reads, yields one record per CDR3 protein. The data show about 220,000 distinct CDR3 sequences, roughly two fifths seen once. General study findings and limits: The ex vivo response showed dominance by HLA-C-restricted CMV-specific TCR beta clonotypes.

The CDR3 runs 16 residues. Germline CDR1 is MDHEN and CDR2 is SYDVKM. V shed 6 bases, J shed 6 bases, and the junction held 9 bases outside the gene matches. About this clonotype itself: Its antigen is currently unknown.

The sequences come from CD8+ T cells from cultured PBMCs, collected from culture after CMV antigen stimulation. The sequence derives from a human donor in good health (CMV status not recorded). Some clones in this sample may be carry-over from other donors' samples. This rearrangement joins TRBV28 to TRBJ2-2, with 11 bases lining up with TRBD1. CDR3 sequence (DNA): TGTGCCAGCAGCCCTACCCGGGACAGGGGGTCCGGGGAGCTGTTTTTT. It specifies CASSPTRDRGSGELFF.